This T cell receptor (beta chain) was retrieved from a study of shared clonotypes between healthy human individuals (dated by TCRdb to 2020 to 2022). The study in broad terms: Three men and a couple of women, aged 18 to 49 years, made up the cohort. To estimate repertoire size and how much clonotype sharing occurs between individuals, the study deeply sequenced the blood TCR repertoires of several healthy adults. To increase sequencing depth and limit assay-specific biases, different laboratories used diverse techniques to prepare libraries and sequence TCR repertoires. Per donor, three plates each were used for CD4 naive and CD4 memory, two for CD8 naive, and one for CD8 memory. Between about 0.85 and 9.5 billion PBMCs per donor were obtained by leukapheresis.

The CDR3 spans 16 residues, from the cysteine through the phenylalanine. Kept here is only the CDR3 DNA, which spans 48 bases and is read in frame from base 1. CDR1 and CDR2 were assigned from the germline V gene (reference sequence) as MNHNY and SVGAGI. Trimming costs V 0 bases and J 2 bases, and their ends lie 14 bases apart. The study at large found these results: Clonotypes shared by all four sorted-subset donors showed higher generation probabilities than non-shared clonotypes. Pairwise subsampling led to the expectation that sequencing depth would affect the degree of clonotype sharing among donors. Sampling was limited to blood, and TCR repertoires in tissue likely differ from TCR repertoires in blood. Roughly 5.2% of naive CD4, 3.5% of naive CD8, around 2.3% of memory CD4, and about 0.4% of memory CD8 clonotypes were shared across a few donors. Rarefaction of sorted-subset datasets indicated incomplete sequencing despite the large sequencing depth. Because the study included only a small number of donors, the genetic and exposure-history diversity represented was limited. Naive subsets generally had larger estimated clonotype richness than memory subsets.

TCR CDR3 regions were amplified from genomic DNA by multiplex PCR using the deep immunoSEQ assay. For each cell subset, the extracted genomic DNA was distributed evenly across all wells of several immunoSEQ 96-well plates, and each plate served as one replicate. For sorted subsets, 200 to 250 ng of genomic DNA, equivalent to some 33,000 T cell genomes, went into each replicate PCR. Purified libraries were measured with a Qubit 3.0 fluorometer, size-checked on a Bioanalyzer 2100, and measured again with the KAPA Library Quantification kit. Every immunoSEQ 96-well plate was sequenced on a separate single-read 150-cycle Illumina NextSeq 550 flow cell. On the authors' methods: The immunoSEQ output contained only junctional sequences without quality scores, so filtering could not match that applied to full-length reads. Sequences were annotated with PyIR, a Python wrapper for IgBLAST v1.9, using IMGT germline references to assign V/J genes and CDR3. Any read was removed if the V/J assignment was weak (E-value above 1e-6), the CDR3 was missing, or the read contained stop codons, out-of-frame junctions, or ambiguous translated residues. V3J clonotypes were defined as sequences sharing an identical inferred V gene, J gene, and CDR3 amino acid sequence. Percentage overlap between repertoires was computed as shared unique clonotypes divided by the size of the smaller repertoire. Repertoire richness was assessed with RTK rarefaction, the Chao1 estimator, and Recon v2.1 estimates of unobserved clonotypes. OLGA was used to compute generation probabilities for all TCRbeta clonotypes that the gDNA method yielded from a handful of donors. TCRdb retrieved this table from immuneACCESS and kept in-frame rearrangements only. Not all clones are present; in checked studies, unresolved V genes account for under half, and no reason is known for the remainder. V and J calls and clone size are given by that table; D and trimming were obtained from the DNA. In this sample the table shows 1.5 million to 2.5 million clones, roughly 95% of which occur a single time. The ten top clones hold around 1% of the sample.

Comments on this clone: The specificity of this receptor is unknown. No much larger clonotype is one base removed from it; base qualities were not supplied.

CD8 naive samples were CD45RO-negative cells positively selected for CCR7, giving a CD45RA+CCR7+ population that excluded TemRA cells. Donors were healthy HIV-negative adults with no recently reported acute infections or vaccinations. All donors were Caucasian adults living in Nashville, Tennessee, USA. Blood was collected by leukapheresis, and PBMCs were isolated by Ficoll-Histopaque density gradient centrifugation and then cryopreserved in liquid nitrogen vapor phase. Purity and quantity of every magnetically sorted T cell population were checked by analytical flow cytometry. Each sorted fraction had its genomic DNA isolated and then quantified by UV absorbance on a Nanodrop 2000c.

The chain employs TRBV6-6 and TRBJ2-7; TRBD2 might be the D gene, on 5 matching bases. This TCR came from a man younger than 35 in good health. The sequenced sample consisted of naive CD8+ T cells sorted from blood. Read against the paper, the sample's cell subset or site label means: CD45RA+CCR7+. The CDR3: CASSYSRTDQTYEQYF. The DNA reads TGTGCCAGCAGTTACTCAAGGACTGATCAAACCTACGAGCAGTACTTC.